A single sample is the source of the 25 T cell receptor beta chains below, sequenced in a study of cytomegalovirus exposure and HLA in healthy donors. PCR involved 60 Vbeta and 13 Jbeta primers. Produced via immunoSEQ multiplex PCR; TCRdb's table is partial and in-frame only. Of over 120,000 clones listed, approximately 78% were seen once; the top ten hold 2% to 3%. The source material was PBMCs. These receptors came from a woman aged 18-35 years in good health and CMV-seropositive.

The chain carries TRBV5-6 and TRBJ1-1; possibly TRBD1 for D (5 bases). Per the germline V gene, CDR1 is SGHDT and CDR2 is YYEEEE. With 2 bases removed from V and 6 bases from J, the gap between germline ends came to 17 bases. The CDR3 has 15 amino acids. For the CDR3, the DNA is TGTGCCAGCAGCTTTTCGGGTCCGGGAGGGGCTGAAGCTTTCTTT. This encodes CASSFSGPGGAEAFF. Variable domain in full (rest from reference TRBV5-6 and TRBJ1-1): DAGVTQSPTHLIKTRGQQVTLRCSPKSGHDTVSWYQQALGQGPQFIFQYYEEEERQRGNFPDRFSGHQFPNYSSELNVNALLLGDSALYLCASSFSGPGGAEAFFGQGTRLTVV.

This chain links TRBV19 with TRBJ1-5, with 9 bases lining up with TRBD1. V lost 5 bases, J lost 1 base, and 6 bases stayed unmatched. Germline lookup yields CDR1 LNHDA and CDR2 SQIVND (reference sequence). The CDR3 has 16 residues. CDR3 DNA: TGTGCCAGTAGTGCCTTACAGGGGGCCAGCAATCAGCCCCAGCATTTT. Amino acid sequence: CASSALQGASNQPQHF.

This clone occurred a few times. At the DNA level, this CDR3 is encoded by other sequences in the same sample as well. The V gene is TRBV10-2, the J gene TRBJ1-5; D might be TRBD1 (5 bases). CDR3 length: 14 amino acids. Trimming took 6 bases from V and 3 from J, leaving 12 bases between them. Per germline, CDR1 WSHSY and CDR2 SAAADI. In nucleotides, the CDR3 is TGCGCCAGCAGGGAGGGGCAGGTCAATCAGCCCCAGCATTTT. Protein product: CASREGQVNQPQHF.

V is TRBV7-2 and J is TRBJ2-5, with D tentatively TRBD1 (5 bases). V lost 6 bases and J lost 5, with 19 bases in between. The CDR3 runs 15 residues. Germline V gives CDR1 SGHTA, CDR2 FQGNSA. The CDR3 nucleotides read TGTGCCAGCAGTCCGTGGCAGGGTAATTCGGAGACCCAGTACTTC. Protein: CASSPWQGNSETQYF. Filled out from reference TRBV7-2 and TRBJ2-5, the complete variable domain reads GAGVSQSPSNKVTEKGKDVELRCDPISGHTALYWYRQSLGQGLEFLIYFQGNSAPDKSGLPSDRFSAERTGGSVSTLTIQRTQQEDSAVYLCASSPWQGNSETQYFGPGTRLLVL.

The V and J genes are TRBV5-1 and TRBJ1-2; 7 nucleotides agree with TRBD1. From germline, CDR1 is SGHRS and CDR2 YFSETQ. J was trimmed by 5 bases and V by 4 bases; bases with no gene match: 5. The CDR3 sequence is 13 residues long. This CDR3 reads CASSPDREYGYTF. The CDR3 coding sequence is TGCGCCAGCAGCCCCGACAGGGAATATGGCTACACCTTC.

The chain employs TRBV10-3 and TRBJ2-1; 11 positions match TRBD1. V lost 0 bases, J lost 1 base, and 8 bases stayed unmatched. CDR1 ENHRY and CDR2 SYGVKD come from the germline V gene. The CDR3 loop spans 19 amino acids. CDR3 loop: CAISESRTGGRLSYNEQFF. The CDR3, as DNA: TGTGCCATCAGTGAGTCGCGGACAGGGGGCCGATTGTCCTACAATGAGCAGTTCTTC.

The chain is built from TRBV5-1 and TRBJ2-2; D call uncertain. The CDR3 is made up of 16 amino acids. The V gene lost 0 bases and the J gene lost 0 bases, with 9 bases spanning the gap. CDR1 and CDR2 from the germline V gene are SGHRS and YFSETQ. The DNA of the CDR3 is TGCGCCAGCAGCTTGGGCAGCACTACGAACACCGGGGAGCTGTTTTTT. It encodes CASSLGSTTNTGELFF. The variable domain in full, with the rest retrieved from reference TRBV5-1 and TRBJ2-2, is KAGVTQTPRYLIKTRGQQVTLSCSPISGHRSVSWYQQTPGQGLQFLFEYFSETQRNKGNFPGRFSGRQFSNSRSEMNVSTLELGDSALYLCASSLGSTTNTGELFFGEGSRLTVL.

The gene calls are TRBV2 and TRBJ2-7; TRBD1 might be the D (6 bases). Germline CDR1 reads SNHLY; CDR2 reads FYNNEI. The length of the CDR3 is 14 residues. Between the trimmed V and J ends, which lost 5 bases and 1 base, there was a span of 12 bases. CDR3 sequence: CASSSDRLSYEQYF. The DNA for the CDR3 is TGTGCCAGCAGTTCCGACAGGCTTTCCTACGAGCAGTACTTC. Drawing the rest from reference TRBV2 and TRBJ2-7, the complete variable domain is EPEVTQTPSHQVTQMGQEVILRCVPISNHLYFYWYRQILGQKVEFLVSFYNNEISEKSEIFDDQFSVERPDGSNFTLKIRSTKLEDSAMYFCASSSDRLSYEQYFGPGTRLTVT.

The V and J genes are TRBV4-1 and TRBJ2-3, with 8 nucleotides matching TRBD2. Germline CDR1 MGHRA, CDR2 YSYEKL. V trimming: 0 bases; J trimming: 0 bases; junction bases outside the gene matches: 5. The CDR3 loop spans 17 amino acids. The CDR3 coding sequence is TGCGCCAGCAGCCAAGATCAGCGGGGGCTCAGCACAGATACGCAGTATTTT. Protein product: CASSQDQRGLSTDTQYF.

The J gene is TRBJ2-1, the V gene TRBV4-1; D is possibly TRBD2 (6 bases). CDR1 is MGHRA, CDR2 YSYEKL, per germline. Trimming pared 1 base from V and 0 bases from J, leaving 16 bases between. This CDR3 has 18 amino acids. CDR3 region: CASSQALPGVSSYNEQFF. The CDR3 nucleotides read TGCGCCAGCAGCCAAGCCCTACCGGGGGTCAGCTCCTACAATGAGCAGTTCTTC.

The chain has TRBV6-5 and TRBJ2-5, with D perhaps TRBD2 (6 bases). Germline V gene lookup returns CDR1 MNHEY and CDR2 SVGAGI. V lost 7 bases, J lost 6 bases, and 21 bases lay in between. The CDR3 is 15 amino acids. CDR3 amino acids: CASTRGDPGLQTQYF. The CDR3 region has the DNA TGTGCCAGCACCCGCGGGGACCCTGGGTTGCAGACCCAGTACTTC.

V and J are TRBV6-5 and TRBJ1-2; 8 bases map to TRBD1. The CDR3 loop spans 13 amino acids. In germline, CDR1 is MNHEY, CDR2 SVGAGI. V gave up 6 bases and J gave up 4 bases; unmatched junction bases: 4. The chain's CDR3 is CASSTGQGYGYTF. CDR3 coding DNA: TGTGCCAGCAGCACCGGACAGGGCTATGGCTACACCTTC.

The count of this clone is one. In DNA form, the CDR3 reads TGTGCCAGCAGCCCTCAGGGGGGTAGCAATCAGCCCCAGCATTTT. This translates into CASSPQGGSNQPQHF. J is TRBJ1-5 and V is TRBV28; TRBD1 aligns across 7 bases. CDR3 length equals 15 residues. CDR1 and CDR2 (germline): MDHEN, SYDVKM. Trimming removed 6 bases from V and 0 bases from J; junction bases left unmatched: 5.

Points on this clone: The sample holds other DNA sequences that translate to the same CDR3. The CDR3 nucleotides read TGTGCCAGCAACTTAGCGGGGGAGTCCTACGAGCAGTACTTC. This sequence encodes CASNLAGESYEQYF. V is TRBV6-6 and J is TRBJ2-7; 9 bases map to TRBD2. CDR1 is MNHNY, CDR2 SVGAGI, per germline (reference sequence). V dropped 7 bases and J dropped 1; count of bases not matched to a gene: 5. The CDR3 length is 14 residues.

V usage is TRBV4-1 and J usage is TRBJ2-7, with 9 bases fitting TRBD1. Germline lookup yields CDR1 MGHRA and CDR2 YSYEKL. The CDR3 covers 14 residues. Trimming took 4 bases from V and 5 from J; bases not matched to a gene: 6. In DNA, the CDR3 is TGCGCCAGCAGCCTACAGGGGGCGGAAGACGAGCAGTACTTC. Translation: CASSLQGAEDEQYF.

This clone was seen more than once but under ten times. This chain joins TRBV6-5 and TRBJ1-3; TRBD1 matches 7 bases. This CDR3 has 15 residues. Germline values: CDR1 MNHEY, CDR2 SVGAGI. V trimming: 6 bases; J trimming: 0 bases; junction bases outside the gene matches: 5. CDR3 nucleotide sequence: TGTGCCAGCAGCACCCAGGGGGGCTCTGGAAACACCATATATTTT. Its protein product is CASSTQGGSGNTIYF.

A single count supports this clone. The chain is built from TRBV15 and TRBJ1-4; no reliable D call. Germline V CDR1 and CDR2: LNHNV, YYDKDF (reference sequence). V was pared by 0 bases and J by 4 bases, with 9 bases between. The CDR3 consists of 15 residues. The CDR3 DNA follows: TGTGCCACCAGCAGAGACACGGGGTTTAATGAAAAACTGTTTTTT. The encoded protein is CATSRDTGFNEKLFF.

The V gene is TRBV5-1, the J gene TRBJ2-5; 7 nucleotides agree with TRBD2. With 7 bases clipped from V and 2 bases from J, the junction kept 11 bases outside the gene matches. Looked up from germline, CDR1 is SGHRS and CDR2 is YFSETQ. This CDR3 contains 15 residues. This CDR3 reads CASSLGGIGQETQYF. CDR3 DNA sequence: TGCGCCAGCTCTCTGGGGGGGATCGGTCAAGAGACCCAGTACTTC.

The chain has TRBV7-2 and TRBJ1-1; D is ambiguous. The CDR3 has 15 amino acids. Deletions cut 3 bases from V and 6 bases from J, with 17 bases between. Germline V gene sequence: CDR1 SGHTA, CDR2 FQGNSA. Written as DNA, the CDR3 is TGTGCCAGCAGCTTTGTCGCTACGCCTACTTCTGAAGCTTTCTTT. Amino acid sequence: CASSFVATPTSEAFF.

The chain is built from TRBV5-1 and TRBJ2-1, with TRBD2 matching over 12 bases. V was pared by 3 bases and J by 6 bases, with 7 bases of the junction left unmatched. The CDR3 is 16 amino acids. Germline V gene data show CDR1 as SGHRS and CDR2 as YFSETQ. The CDR3 region has the DNA TGCGCCAGCAGCTGGTCTAGCGGGGGGGCCCTCAATGAGCAGTTCTTC. Encoded protein: CASSWSSGGALNEQFF.

This clone has only a few counts. The chain recombines TRBV4-1 with TRBJ1-5; TRBD1 matches 9 bases. Per germline, CDR1 MGHRA and CDR2 YSYEKL. CDR3 size: 17 residues. The J segment lost 6 bases and the V segment lost 3 bases, leaving 12 bases of the junction unmatched. CDR3 in DNA: TGCGCCAGCAGCCAGTGGGGCATACAGGGGGCGGGTCAGCCCCAGCATTTT. Its translation: CASSQWGIQGAGQPQHF.

This clone was seen a handful of times. The CDR3 spells CASSSGGQGIYGYTF. DNA for the CDR3: TGTGCCAGCAGCTCGGGCGGACAGGGGATTTATGGCTACACCTTC. The chain links TRBV5-4 to TRBJ1-2, with 9 positions matching TRBD1. The germline V gene encodes CDR1 SGHNT and CDR2 YYREEE (reference sequence). Trimming took 3 bases from V and 5 from J; bases not matched to a gene: 8. This CDR3 has 15 amino acids.

This clone was detected only once. The rearrangement links TRBV30 to TRBJ2-7; 7 positions match TRBD2. The J segment lost 2 bases and the V segment lost 4 bases, leaving 8 bases of the junction unmatched. The germline CDR1 and CDR2 sequences are GTSNPN and SVGIG (reference sequence). The CDR3 runs to 14 residues. As DNA, the CDR3 is TGTGCCTGGACGAACCTCGGGGGGACCTACGAGCAGTACTTC. Its protein is CAWTNLGGTYEQYF.

This chain uses TRBV10-2 with TRBJ2-1; TRBD2 matches 7 bases. Trimming cost V 6 bases and J 3 bases; bases outside gene matches: 14. The V gene's germline CDR1 is WSHSY and CDR2 SAAADI. The CDR3 sequence is 17 residues long. CDR3 region: CASSRTLTSAVYNEQFF. The CDR3 DNA follows: TGCGCCAGCAGCCGAACGCTCACTAGCGCGGTCTACAATGAGCAGTTCTTC.

This chain joins TRBV7-2 and TRBJ1-3, with TRBD1 as a possible D gene (6 bases). Deletions cut 5 bases from V and 0 bases from J, with 17 bases between. CDR1 is SGHTA, CDR2 FQGNSA, per germline. The CDR3 loop spans 17 amino acids. The CDR3 nucleotides are TGTGCCAGCAGCCCCCTGGTTGGGGGCCTCTCTGGAAACACCATATATTTT. Protein product: CASSPLVGGLSGNTIYF.